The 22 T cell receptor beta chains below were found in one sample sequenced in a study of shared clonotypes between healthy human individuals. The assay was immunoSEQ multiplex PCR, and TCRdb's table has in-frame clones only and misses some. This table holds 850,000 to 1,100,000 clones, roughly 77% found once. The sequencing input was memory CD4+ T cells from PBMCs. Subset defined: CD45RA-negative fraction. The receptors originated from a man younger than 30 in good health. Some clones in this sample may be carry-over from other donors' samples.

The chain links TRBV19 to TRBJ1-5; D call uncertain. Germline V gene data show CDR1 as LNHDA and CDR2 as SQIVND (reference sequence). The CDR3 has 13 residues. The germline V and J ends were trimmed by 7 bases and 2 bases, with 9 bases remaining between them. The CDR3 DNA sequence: TGTGCCAGTATCGGTCCGGGCAATCAGCCCCAGCATTTT. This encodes CASIGPGNQPQHF.

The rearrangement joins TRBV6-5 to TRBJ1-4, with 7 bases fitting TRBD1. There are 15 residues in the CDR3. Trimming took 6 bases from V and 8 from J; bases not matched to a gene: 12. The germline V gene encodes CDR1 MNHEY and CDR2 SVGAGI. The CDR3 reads CASRPGQTFGEKLFF. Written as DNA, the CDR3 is TGTGCCAGCAGACCGGGACAGACGTTTGGGGAAAAACTGTTTTTT.

CDR3 in amino acids: CAISDGGRIADTQYF. The CDR3 nucleotides read TGTGCCATCAGTGATGGCGGGAGGATAGCAGATACGCAGTATTTT. This chain links TRBV10-3 with TRBJ2-3, with 8 bases matching TRBD2. Trimming took 3 bases from V and 4 from J; bases not matched to a gene: 6. This CDR3 has 15 residues. CDR1 ENHRY and CDR2 SYGVKD come from the germline V gene.

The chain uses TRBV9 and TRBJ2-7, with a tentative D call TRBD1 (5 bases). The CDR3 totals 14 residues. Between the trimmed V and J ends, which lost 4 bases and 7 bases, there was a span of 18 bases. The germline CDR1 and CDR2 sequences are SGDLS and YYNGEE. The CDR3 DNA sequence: TGTGCCAGCAGCCGCACAGCGCTGGGGCTAGAGCAGTACTTC. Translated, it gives CASSRTALGLEQYF.

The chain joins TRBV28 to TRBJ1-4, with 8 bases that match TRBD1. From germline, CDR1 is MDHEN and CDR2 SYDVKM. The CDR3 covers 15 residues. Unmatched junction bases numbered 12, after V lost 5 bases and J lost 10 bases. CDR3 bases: TGTGCCAGCAGTCCCCGTGGGCAGGGGGCACGAAAACTGTTTTTT. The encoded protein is CASSPRGQGARKLFF.

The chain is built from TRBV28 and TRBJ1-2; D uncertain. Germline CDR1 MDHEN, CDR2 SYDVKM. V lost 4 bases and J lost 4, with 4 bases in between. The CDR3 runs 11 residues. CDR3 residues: CASSSSYGYTF. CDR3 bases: TGTGCCAGCAGTTCCTCCTATGGCTACACCTTC.

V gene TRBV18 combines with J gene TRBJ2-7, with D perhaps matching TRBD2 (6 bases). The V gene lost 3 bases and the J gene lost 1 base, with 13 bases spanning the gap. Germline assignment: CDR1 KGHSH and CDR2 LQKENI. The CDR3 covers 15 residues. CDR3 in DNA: TGTGCCAGCTCACCCCTCGAGCGGGTATCCTACGAGCAGTACTTC. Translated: CASSPLERVSYEQYF.

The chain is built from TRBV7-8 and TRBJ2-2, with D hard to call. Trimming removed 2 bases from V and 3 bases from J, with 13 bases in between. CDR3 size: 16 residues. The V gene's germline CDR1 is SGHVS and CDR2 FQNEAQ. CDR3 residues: CASSLPRRSYTGELFF. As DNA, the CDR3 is TGTGCCAGCAGCTTACCCCGTCGCTCATACACCGGGGAGCTGTTTTTT. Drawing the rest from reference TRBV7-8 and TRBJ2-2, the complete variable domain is GAGVSQSPRYKVAKRGQDVALRCDPISGHVSLFWYQQALGQGPEFLTYFQNEAQLDKSGLPSDRFFAERPEGSVSTLKIQRTQQEDSAVYLCASSLPRRSYTGELFFGEGSRLTVL.

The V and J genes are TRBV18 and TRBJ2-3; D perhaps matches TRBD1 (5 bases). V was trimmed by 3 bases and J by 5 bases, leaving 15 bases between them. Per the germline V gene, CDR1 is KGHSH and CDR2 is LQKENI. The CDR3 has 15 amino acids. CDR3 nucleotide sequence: TGTGCCAGCTCACCGGGGCAGGGCCGGTTAGATACGCAGTATTTT. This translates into CASSPGQGRLDTQYF.

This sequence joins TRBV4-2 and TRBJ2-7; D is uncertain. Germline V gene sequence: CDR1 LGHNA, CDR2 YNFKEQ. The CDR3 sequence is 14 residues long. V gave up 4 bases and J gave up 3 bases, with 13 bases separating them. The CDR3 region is CASSPRGPDYEQYF. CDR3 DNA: TGTGCCAGCAGCCCGCGCGGCCCTGACTACGAGCAGTACTTC.

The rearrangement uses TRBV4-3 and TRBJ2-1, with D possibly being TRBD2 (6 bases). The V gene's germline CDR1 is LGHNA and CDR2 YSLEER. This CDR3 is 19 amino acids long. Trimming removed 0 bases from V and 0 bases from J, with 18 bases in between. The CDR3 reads CASSQEWGSGPSSYNEQFF. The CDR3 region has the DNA TGCGCCAGCAGCCAAGAATGGGGTAGCGGACCTTCCTCCTACAATGAGCAGTTCTTC.

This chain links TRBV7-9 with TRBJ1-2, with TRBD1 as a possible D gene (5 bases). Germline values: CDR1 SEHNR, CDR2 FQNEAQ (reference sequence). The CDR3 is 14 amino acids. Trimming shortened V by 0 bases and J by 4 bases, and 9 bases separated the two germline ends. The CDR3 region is CASSLATASYGYTF. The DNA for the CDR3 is TGTGCCAGCAGCTTAGCGACAGCGAGCTATGGCTACACCTTC.

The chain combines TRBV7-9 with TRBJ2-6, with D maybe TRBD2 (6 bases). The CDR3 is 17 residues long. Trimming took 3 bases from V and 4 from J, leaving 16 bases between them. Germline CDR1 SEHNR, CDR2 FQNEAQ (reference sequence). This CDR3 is CASSLPGEYGGANVLTF. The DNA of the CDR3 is TGTGCCAGCAGCTTGCCGGGAGAGTATGGAGGGGCCAACGTCCTGACTTTC.

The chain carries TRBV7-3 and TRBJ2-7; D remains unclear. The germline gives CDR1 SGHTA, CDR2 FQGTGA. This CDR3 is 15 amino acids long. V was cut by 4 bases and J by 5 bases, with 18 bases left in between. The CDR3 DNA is TGTGCCAGCAGCTCCGATTCCGGGTCCGCCAACGAGCAGTACTTC. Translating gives CASSSDSGSANEQYF.

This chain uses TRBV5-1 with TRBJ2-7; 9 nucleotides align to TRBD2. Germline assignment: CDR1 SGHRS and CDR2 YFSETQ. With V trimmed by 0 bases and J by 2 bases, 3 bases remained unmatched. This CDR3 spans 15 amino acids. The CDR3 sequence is CASSLGLAAPYEQYF. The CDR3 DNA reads TGCGCCAGCAGCTTGGGACTAGCGGCTCCCTACGAGCAGTACTTC.

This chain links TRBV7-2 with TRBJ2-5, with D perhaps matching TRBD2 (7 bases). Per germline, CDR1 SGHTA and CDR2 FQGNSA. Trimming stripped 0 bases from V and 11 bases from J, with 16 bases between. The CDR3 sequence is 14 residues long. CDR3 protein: CASSLALGGRGQYF. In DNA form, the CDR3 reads TGTGCCAGCAGCTTAGCCCTCGGGGGGAGGGGGCAGTACTTC.

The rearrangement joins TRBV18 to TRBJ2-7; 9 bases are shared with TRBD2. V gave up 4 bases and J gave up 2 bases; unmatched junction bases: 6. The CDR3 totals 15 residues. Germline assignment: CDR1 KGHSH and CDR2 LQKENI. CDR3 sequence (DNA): TGTGCCAGCTCACAGGGACTAGCTGATACCTACGAGCAGTACTTC. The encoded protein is CASSQGLADTYEQYF.

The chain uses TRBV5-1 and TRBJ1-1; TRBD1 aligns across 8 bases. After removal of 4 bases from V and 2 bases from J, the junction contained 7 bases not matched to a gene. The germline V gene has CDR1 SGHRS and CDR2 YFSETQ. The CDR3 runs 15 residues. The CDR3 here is CASSIRQGINTEAFF. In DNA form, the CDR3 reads TGCGCCAGCAGCATCCGACAGGGGATAAACACTGAAGCTTTCTTT.

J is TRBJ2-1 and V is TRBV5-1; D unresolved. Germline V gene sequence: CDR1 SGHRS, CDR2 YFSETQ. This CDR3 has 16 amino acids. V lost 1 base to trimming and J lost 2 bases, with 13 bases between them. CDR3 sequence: CASSLLPITTYNEQFF. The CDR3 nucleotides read TGCGCCAGCAGCTTGCTCCCGATTACGACCTACAATGAGCAGTTCTTC.

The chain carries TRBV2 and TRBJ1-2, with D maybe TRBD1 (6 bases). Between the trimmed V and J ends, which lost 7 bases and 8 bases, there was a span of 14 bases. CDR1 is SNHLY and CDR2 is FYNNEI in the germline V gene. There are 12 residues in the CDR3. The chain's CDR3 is CASMGRGAGYTF. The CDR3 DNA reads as TGTGCCAGCATGGGCAGGGGCGCCGGCTACACCTTC.

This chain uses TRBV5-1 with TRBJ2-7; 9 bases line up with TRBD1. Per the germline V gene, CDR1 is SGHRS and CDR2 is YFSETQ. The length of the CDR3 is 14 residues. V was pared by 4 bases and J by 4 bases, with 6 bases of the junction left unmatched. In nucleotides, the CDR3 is TGCGCCAGCAGCACCGGACAGGGGACTTACGAGCAGTACTTC. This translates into CASSTGQGTYEQYF. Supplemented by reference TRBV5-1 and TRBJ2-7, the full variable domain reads KAGVTQTPRYLIKTRGQQVTLSCSPISGHRSVSWYQQTPGQGLQFLFEYFSETQRNKGNFPGRFSGRQFSNSRSEMNVSTLELGDSALYLCASSTGQGTYEQYFGPGTRLTVT.

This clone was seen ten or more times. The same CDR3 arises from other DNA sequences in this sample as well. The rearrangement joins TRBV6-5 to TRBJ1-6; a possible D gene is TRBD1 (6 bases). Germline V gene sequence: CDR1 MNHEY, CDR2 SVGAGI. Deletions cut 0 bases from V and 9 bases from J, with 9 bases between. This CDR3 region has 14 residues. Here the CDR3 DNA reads TGTGCCAGCAGTTACTCGGGGGGCTCTTCACCCCTCCACTTT. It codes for CASSYSGGSSPLHF.